This T cell receptor beta chain was documented in a study of blood T cell repertoires in COVID-19. This table comes from immunoSEQ multiplex PCR, and its TCRdb copy is limited to in-frame clones, with some not included. The sample has about 66,000 clones; 85% to 90% are singletons. Sequenced: peripheral blood. This TCR derives from a man in his fifties or sixties with active COVID-19.

The CDR3 sequence: CASSPRLPGLAISGARETQYF. The CDR3 DNA reads TGTGCCAGCAGCCCGAGACTCCCGGGACTAGCGATCTCAGGCGCTAGGGAGACCCAGTACTTC. The rearrangement joins TRBV7-6 to TRBJ2-5, with 10 bases that match TRBD2. Looked up from germline, CDR1 is SGHVS and CDR2 is FNYEAQ. V lost 5 bases, J lost 5 bases, and 26 bases stayed unmatched. CDR3 size: 21 residues.